Following are 18 T cell receptor gamma chains from one sample sequenced in a study of γδ T cells in repeated Plasmodium falciparum infection. Flow sorting of PBMC yielded separate Vgamma9/Vdelta2+ and Vdelta2-negative gammadelta T cell populations for bulk repertoire analysis. TCRdb repeated clone calling on the multiplex PCR reads with CATT. Of 30,000 or so gamma-chain clones in the sample, over 1.3% were seen once. The specimen was gamma-delta T cells from blood. The receptors shown here come from a pool of human donors (malaria-infected and uninfected, not separated).

Many counts were recorded for this clone. TCRdb has a much larger clone's protein, which differs at residue 16 from the translation of this DNA, likely because of a read error; what is shown is the protein translated from the DNA. No call exists for the J gene, whereas the V gene is TRGV9. Germline assignment: CDR1 GITISATS and CDR2 ISYDGTV (reference sequence). There are 18 residues in the CDR3. For the CDR3, the DNA is TGTGCCTTGTGGGAGGTGCAAGCCGAAGAGTTGGGCAAAAAAATCGAGGTATTT. The encoded protein is CALWEVQAEELGKKIEVF.

Worth noting for this clone: For this DNA, TCRdb reports the protein of a much larger clone, which diverges at residue 7, most likely from a read error; the protein presented here is translated directly from the DNA. The V gene is TRGV9, the J gene TRGJP. No J gene was available from TCRdb, and it was assigned here by a germline match of the DNA. The trim removed 4 bases at V and 3 bases at J, leaving 15 bases unmatched. This CDR3 comprises 20 residues. Germline-derived CDR1 and CDR2 are GITISATS and ISYDGTV (reference sequence). CDR3 sequence (DNA): TGTGCCTTGTGGGATAATAACCCCTACTCGCAAGAGTTGGGCAAAAAAATCAAGGTATTT. This encodes CALWDNNPYSQELGKKIKVF.

This clone came up many times. TCRdb's entry gives the protein of a much larger clone, which mismatches this DNA's translation at residue 9, likely from a read error; the protein reported here is translated from the DNA. The chain links TRGV8 to TRGJP2. TCRdb lists no J gene, so it was determined here by aligning the DNA to germline. The CDR3 runs 13 residues. Germline CDR1 is VENAVY and CDR2 is YDSYNSRV. The CDR3 here is CATWDSSDRIKTF. CDR3 nucleotides: TGTGCCACCTGGGATAGTAGTGATCGGATCAAGACGTTT.

This clone was observed a handful of times. The protein in TCRdb stems from a much larger clone and differs at residue 5 from this DNA's translation, likely a read error; here the protein is translated from the DNA. The chain joins TRGV9 to TRGJ1 or TRGJ2. The J gene was missing in TCRdb and was found by matching the end of the DNA to germline. From germline, CDR1 is GITISATS and CDR2 ISYDGTV (reference sequence). The length of the CDR3 is 17 residues. The CDR3 coding sequence is TGTGCCTTGTGGGGGGTGCACAGCCACCGCCTTTATTATAAGAAACTCTTT. It translates to CALWGVHSHRLYYKKLF.

Notes on this clone: TCRdb attributes to this sequence the protein of a much larger clone, which differs from the DNA translation at residue 3; a read error is likely, and the protein displayed is translated from the DNA. The CDR3 loop is CAAWDSAYYKKLF. CDR3 DNA: TGTGCCGCCTGGGATAGCGCTTATTATAAGAAACTCTTT. The gene calls are TRGV8 and TRGJ1 or TRGJ2. Since TCRdb gives no J gene, matching the DNA to germline was used here to assign it. This CDR3 region has 13 residues. Germline CDR1 reads VENAVY; CDR2 reads YDSYNSRV.

This clone was recorded a few times. With only one base between it and a far larger clone, this is likely a read error. Additional DNA sequences in this sample encode the identical CDR3. This chain joins TRGV4 and TRGJ1 or TRGJ2. The J gene is not listed in TCRdb, so it was assigned here from a DNA match to germline. This CDR3 region has 11 residues. Looked up from germline, CDR1 is EGSTGY and CDR2 is YDSYTSSV. CDR3 in DNA: TGTGCTACCTGGGATGCTCATAAGAAACTCTTT. This codes for CATWDAHKKLF.

Notes on this clone: This probably arose from a read error, given a far larger clone one base away. This specimen includes other DNA sequences encoding the same CDR3. This chain uses TRGV9 with TRGJ1 or TRGJ2. No J gene is reported in TCRdb; it was inferred here by comparing the DNA with germline. There are 13 residues in the CDR3. CDR1 and CDR2 (germline): GITISATS, ISYDGTV (reference sequence). The DNA of the CDR3 is TGCGCCTTGTGGGAGGTGCATGGATATAAGAAACTCTTT. It yields the protein CALWEVHGYKKLF.

In this sample, this clone turned up a few times. The protein that TCRdb holds for this DNA derives from a much larger clone and differs from the translated DNA at residue 7, which likely indicates a read error; the protein shown here is translated from the DNA. The J gene is TRGJ1 or TRGJ2, the V gene TRGV2. The J gene, left out of TCRdb, was set here by checking the DNA against germline. Per germline, CDR1 EGSNGY and CDR2 YDSYNSKV. The J segment lost 7 bases and the V segment lost 1 base, leaving 10 bases of the junction unmatched. This CDR3 has 14 residues. This chain's CDR3 is CATWDGPPRYKKLF. CDR3 coding DNA: TGTGCCACCTGGGACGGTCCCCCGAGGTATAAGAAACTCTTT.

Comment on this clone: A far larger clone is one nucleotide away, so this likely arose from a read error. The same CDR3 also results from other DNA sequences found in this sample. The chain joins TRGV9 to TRGJP. The J gene is not listed in TCRdb, so it was assigned here from a DNA match to germline. The CDR3 totals 17 residues. The V gene's germline CDR1 is GITISATS and CDR2 ISYDGTV (reference sequence). The CDR3 region is CALWEGAGELGKKIKVF. CDR3 DNA: TGCGCCTTGTGGGAGGGCGCAGGGGAGTTGGGCAAAAAAATCAAGGTATTT.

A remark on this clone: TCRdb shows a much larger clone's protein in place of this DNA's translation, and the two differ at residue 11, likely through a read error; the protein shown is translated from the DNA. The J gene is uncalled and the V gene is TRGV2. CDR1 is EGSNGY and CDR2 is YDSYNSKV in the germline V gene. This CDR3 is 13 amino acids long. The chain's CDR3 is CATWDGRVGKRLF. DNA for the CDR3: TGTGCCACCTGGGACGGGCGAGTTGGAAAGAGACTCTTT.

This clone was observed many times. This likely came from a read error, as a far larger clone is one base away. This sample also contains other DNA sequences that code for the same CDR3. The V gene is TRGV9, the J gene TRGJ1 or TRGJ2. Germline values: CDR1 GITISATS, CDR2 ISYDGTV (reference sequence). The CDR3 totals 15 residues. The CDR3, as DNA: TGTGCCCTGTGGGAGGTTACTAGAACCTATTATAAGAAACTCTTT. Its protein product is CALWEVTRTYYKKLF.

This clone was detected many times. A far larger clone is off by one base, so a read error is likely. At the DNA level, this CDR3 is encoded by other sequences in the same sample as well. The J gene went uncalled, whereas the V gene is TRGV9. CDR1 and CDR2 (germline): GITISATS, ISYDGTV (reference sequence). The CDR3 is 11 residues long. Here the CDR3 DNA reads TGTGCCTTGTGGGAGGTGCACGGGAAGCTCTTT. Its protein product is CALWEVHGKLF.

This clone was seen ten or more times. V is TRGV3 and J is TRGJP1. Here the J gene came from matching the DNA to germline, since TCRdb omits it. Germline assignment: CDR1 VTNTFY and CDR2 YDVSTARD (reference sequence). This CDR3 comprises 16 residues. Germline trimming cut 0 bases from V and 3 bases from J; bases unmatched to any gene: 7. Here the CDR3 DNA reads TGTGCCACCTGGGACAGGCCGGGGGCCACTGGTTGGTTCAAGATATTT. Translation: CATWDRPGATGWFKIF.

This clone was recorded a few times. The protein TCRdb gives is from a much larger clone and does not agree with this DNA's translation at residue 5, likely a read error; the protein shown here comes from the DNA. The CDR3 loop reads CATWGEHKELGKKIKVF. In DNA, the CDR3 is TGTGCCACCTGGGGTGAGCACAAAGAGTTGGGCAAAAAAATCAAGGTATTT. The chain uses TRGV8 and TRGJP. No J gene was available from TCRdb, and it was assigned here by a germline match of the DNA. The V gene's germline CDR1 is VENAVY and CDR2 YDSYNSRV. V shed 5 bases, J shed 5 bases, and the junction held 9 bases outside the gene matches. This CDR3 is built from 17 residues.

Ten or more counts support this clone. The TCRdb record carries a much larger clone's protein, which differs from this DNA's translation at residue 10; a read error is the likely cause, and the protein listed here is the DNA translation. The J gene was not called, though the V gene is TRGV9. Germline V gene sequence: CDR1 GITISATS, CDR2 ISYDGTV (reference sequence). This CDR3 is built from 12 residues. CDR3 nucleotide sequence: TGTGCCTTGTGGGGGCCTAAACTTAAGGAACTCTTT. Translation gives CALWGPKLKELF.

Many counts were recorded for this clone. This DNA's translation and the protein TCRdb lists, from a much larger clone, do not match at residue 4, likely due to a read error; the protein shown is translated from the DNA. The chain uses TRGV9 and TRGJ1 or TRGJ2. TCRdb supplies no J gene; here it was assigned by aligning the nucleotide sequence to germline. Germline V gene data show CDR1 as GITISATS and CDR2 as ISYDGTV (reference sequence). This CDR3 has 13 residues. As DNA, the CDR3 is TGTGCCTTGCGGGAGCCCCCTTATTATAAGAAACTCTTT. This translates into CALREPPYYKKLF.

Concerning this clone: A far more abundant clone sits one base away, making this likely a read error. This CDR3 is also generated by other DNA sequences in the sample. The chain has TRGV9 and TRGJ1 or TRGJ2. TCRdb is silent on the J gene; assignment here came from matching the DNA to germline. The CDR3 length is 18 residues. Germline CDR1 and CDR2: GITISATS and ISYDGTV (reference sequence). V lost 0 bases, J lost 4 bases, and 18 bases stayed unmatched. The DNA for the CDR3 is TGTGCCTTGTGGGAGGTGCCCCTGGTCGGCCACCTCTATTATAAGAAACTCTTT. Translation: CALWEVPLVGHLYYKKLF.

This clone was recorded many times. The chain is built from TRGV2 and TRGJ1 or TRGJ2. The germline CDR1 and CDR2 sequences are EGSNGY and YDSYNSKV. The CDR3 is 13 residues long. V dropped 0 bases and J dropped 7; count of bases not matched to a gene: 6. CDR3 sequence (DNA): TGTGCCACCTGGGACGGGCGAAGGTATAAGAAACTCTTT. Its protein product is CATWDGRRYKKLF.